Listed below are T cell receptor beta chains from one sample, sequenced in a study of shared clonotypes between healthy human individuals. Libraries were prepared by immunoSEQ multiplex PCR; TCRdb keeps only in-frame clonotypes and omits some of them. The repertoire includes roughly 2,500,000 clones, over 85% of them detected once, and approximately 0.35% sits in the top ten. Sequenced: naive CD4+ T cells from PBMCs. Every receptor here comes from a man younger than 35 in good health. Some clones in this sample may be carry-over from other donors' samples. Each CDR3 is given with its conserved first and last residue. The D gene is left open where the match is weak. The size field is filled for only some rows; it gives once, few, many or a size class.

v_gene: TRBV30; j_gene: TRBJ1-2; abundance: .; d_gene: .; CDR3nt: TGTGCCTGGAGCCGCGGGGGCCGGGGCTACACCTTC; CDR3aa: CAWSRGGRGYTF
v_gene: TRBV5-1; j_gene: TRBJ2-2; abundance: .; d_gene: TRBD2; CDR3nt: TGCGCCAGCAGCTTTTTAGTAGCGGGCAATACCGGGGAGCTGTTTTTT; CDR3aa: CASSFLVAGNTGELFF
v_gene: TRBV18; j_gene: TRBJ2-7; abundance: .; d_gene: .; CDR3nt: TGTGCCAGCTCACCCTGGGCGGGCGAGCAGTACTTC; CDR3aa: CASSPWAGEQYF
v_gene: TRBV11-2; j_gene: TRBJ1-3; abundance: .; d_gene: .; CDR3nt: TGTGCCAGCAGGTCGCGGACTGGAGGAAACACCATATATTTT; CDR3aa: CASRSRTGGNTIYF
v_gene: TRBV27; j_gene: TRBJ2-1; abundance: .; d_gene: .; CDR3nt: TGTGCCTCGCCTCCGAGACCGGGCAGTAGCTCCTACAATGAGCAGTTCTTC; CDR3aa: CASPPRPGSSSYNEQFF
v_gene: TRBV5-1; j_gene: TRBJ1-2; abundance: .; d_gene: .; CDR3nt: TGCGCCAGCAGCTTGGCCGGAACCTATGGCTACACCTTC; CDR3aa: CASSLAGTYGYTF
v_gene: TRBV9; j_gene: TRBJ1-5; abundance: .; d_gene: .; CDR3nt: TGTGCCAGCAGCGACGGGTCCAGAAATCAGCCCCAGCATTTT; CDR3aa: CASSDGSRNQPQHF
v_gene: TRBV4-2; j_gene: TRBJ1-4; abundance: .; d_gene: .; CDR3nt: TGTGCCAGCAGCCAAGTGGGCTCTACAACTAATGAAAAACTGTTTTTT; CDR3aa: CASSQVGSTTNEKLFF
v_gene: TRBV18; j_gene: TRBJ2-7; abundance: .; d_gene: .; CDR3nt: TGTGCCAGCTCACTAAACAGGGACGAGCAGTACTTC; CDR3aa: CASSLNRDEQYF
v_gene: TRBV14; j_gene: TRBJ1-5; abundance: .; d_gene: .; CDR3nt: TGTGCCAGCAGCCAAGATCGGGGGCAGCCCCAGCATTTT; CDR3aa: CASSQDRGQPQHF
v_gene: TRBV6-4; j_gene: TRBJ2-1; abundance: .; d_gene: TRBD1; CDR3nt: TGTGCCACTGATAGGGGGCCTACAAAGAATGAGCAGTTCTTC; CDR3aa: CATDRGPTKNEQFF
v_gene: TRBV9; j_gene: TRBJ1-4; abundance: .; d_gene: .; CDR3nt: TGTGCCAGCAGCGTTGATAATGACGGGGGGAGTGAAAAACTGTTTTTT; CDR3aa: CASSVDNDGGSEKLFF
v_gene: TRBV19; j_gene: TRBJ2-7; abundance: .; d_gene: .; CDR3nt: TGTGCCAGTAGTATAGCGGGGACCGACTCCTACGAGCAGTACTTC; CDR3aa: CASSIAGTDSYEQYF
v_gene: TRBV2; j_gene: TRBJ1-1; abundance: few; d_gene: .; CDR3nt: TGTGCCAACGGGACGGCTGAAGCTTTCTTT; CDR3aa: CANGTAEAFF
v_gene: TRBV4-1; j_gene: TRBJ2-2; abundance: .; d_gene: TRBD2; CDR3nt: TGCGCCAGCAGCTTGCGGACTAGCGGAAACACCGGGGAGCTGTTTTTT; CDR3aa: CASSLRTSGNTGELFF
v_gene: TRBV6-5; j_gene: TRBJ2-3; abundance: .; d_gene: .; CDR3nt: TGTGCCAGCAGTTACGGGAGTCTTAGCACAGATACGCAGTATTTT; CDR3aa: CASSYGSLSTDTQYF
v_gene: TRBV28; j_gene: TRBJ2-7; abundance: .; d_gene: TRBD1; CDR3nt: TGTGCCAGCAGCTACCCATTCCCGACAGGGATCTCCTACGAGCAGTACTTC; CDR3aa: CASSYPFPTGISYEQYF
v_gene: TRBV6-6; j_gene: TRBJ2-5; abundance: .; d_gene: .; CDR3nt: TGTGCCAGCAGTTACCGGGGGGCAGGGGATGGGGAGACCCAGTACTTC; CDR3aa: CASSYRGAGDGETQYF
v_gene: TRBV15; j_gene: TRBJ2-7; abundance: .; d_gene: .; CDR3nt: TGTGCCACCAGCAGAGATATGAGAGTCAGGGCTCTCGAGCAGTACTTC; CDR3aa: CATSRDMRVRALEQYF
v_gene: TRBV5-1; j_gene: TRBJ2-7; abundance: once; d_gene: .; CDR3nt: TGCGCCAGCAGACAGGGGGGGAACTCCTACGAGCAGTACTTC; CDR3aa: CASRQGGNSYEQYF
v_gene: TRBV19; j_gene: TRBJ2-1; abundance: .; d_gene: TRBD1; CDR3nt: TGTGCCAGTAGTACCAGACTTCGGACAGGGGCATACAATGAGCAGTTCTTC; CDR3aa: CASSTRLRTGAYNEQFF
v_gene: TRBV6-5; j_gene: TRBJ1-1; abundance: .; d_gene: .; CDR3nt: TGTGCCAGCAGTTACTCACAGGGGAACACTGAAGCTTTCTTT; CDR3aa: CASSYSQGNTEAFF
v_gene: TRBV6-5; j_gene: TRBJ1-5; abundance: .; d_gene: .; CDR3nt: TGTGCCAGCGGCGGGGTGGATCAGCCCCAGCATTTT; CDR3aa: CASGGVDQPQHF
v_gene: TRBV5-1; j_gene: TRBJ2-7; abundance: .; d_gene: .; CDR3nt: TGCGCCAGCAGCTTGGCTGGCAGCGCCTACGAGCAGTACTTC; CDR3aa: CASSLAGSAYEQYF
v_gene: TRBV4-1; j_gene: TRBJ1-5; abundance: .; d_gene: TRBD1; CDR3nt: TGCGCCAGCAGCCAACCCGCAGGGGGTGGCAATCAGCCCCAGCATTTT; CDR3aa: CASSQPAGGGNQPQHF
v_gene: TRBV10-1; j_gene: TRBJ2-5; abundance: .; d_gene: .; CDR3nt: TGCGCCAGCAGTACAAACCCTAACGTCCTTCAAGGGACCCAGTACTTC; CDR3aa: CASSTNPNVLQGTQYF
v_gene: TRBV5-4; j_gene: TRBJ1-2; abundance: .; d_gene: .; CDR3nt: TGTGCCAGCAGCCCCAGGTCAGTCGGACCCTATGGCTACACCTTC; CDR3aa: CASSPRSVGPYGYTF
v_gene: TRBV10-3; j_gene: TRBJ2-1; abundance: .; d_gene: .; CDR3nt: TGTGCCATCAGTGAAAGGGGAGATGAGCAGTTCTTC; CDR3aa: CAISERGDEQFF
v_gene: TRBV28; j_gene: TRBJ2-7; abundance: .; d_gene: TRBD2; CDR3nt: TGTGCCAGCAGCCCGACTAGCGGGCTATCCTACGAGCAGTACTTC; CDR3aa: CASSPTSGLSYEQYF
v_gene: TRBV7-3; j_gene: TRBJ2-3; abundance: .; d_gene: TRBD2; CDR3nt: TGTGCCAGCAGCTCGGGACTAGCATCAGATACGCAGTATTTT; CDR3aa: CASSSGLASDTQYF
v_gene: TRBV10-2; j_gene: TRBJ2-1; abundance: .; d_gene: .; CDR3nt: TGCGCCAGCAGTGATTTTCGCACATACAATGAGCAGTTCTTC; CDR3aa: CASSDFRTYNEQFF
v_gene: TRBV5-1; j_gene: TRBJ1-5; abundance: .; d_gene: .; CDR3nt: TGCGCCAGCAGCTTGGAGTCCGGGGATAGCAATCAGCCCCAGCATTTT; CDR3aa: CASSLESGDSNQPQHF
v_gene: TRBV19; j_gene: TRBJ1-2; abundance: .; d_gene: .; CDR3nt: TGTGCCAGTAGTTGGCAGGGTCTTAACTATGGCTACACCTTC; CDR3aa: CASSWQGLNYGYTF
v_gene: TRBV28; j_gene: TRBJ2-2; abundance: .; d_gene: .; CDR3nt: TGTGCCAGCAAGCCCCCAATGGCGAACACCGGGGAGCTGTTTTTT; CDR3aa: CASKPPMANTGELFF
v_gene: TRBV7-9; j_gene: TRBJ2-1; abundance: .; d_gene: .; CDR3nt: TGTGCCAGCAGCCAAGGACAGTACAATGAGCAGTTCTTC; CDR3aa: CASSQGQYNEQFF
v_gene: TRBV7-9; j_gene: TRBJ2-7; abundance: once; d_gene: .; CDR3nt: TGTGCCAGCAGCGGAGGGGACAGCAGCTCCTACGAGCAGTACTTC; CDR3aa: CASSGGDSSSYEQYF
v_gene: TRBV2; j_gene: TRBJ2-2; abundance: .; d_gene: .; CDR3nt: TGTGCCAGCAGTGAAAACAGACCGAACACCGGGGAGCTGTTTTTT; CDR3aa: CASSENRPNTGELFF
v_gene: TRBV6-1; j_gene: TRBJ1-4; abundance: .; d_gene: TRBD1; CDR3nt: TGTGCCAGCAGTGACAACAGGGGGCGCGGGGAAAAACTGTTTTTT; CDR3aa: CASSDNRGRGEKLFF
v_gene: TRBV5-1; j_gene: TRBJ2-2; abundance: .; d_gene: TRBD1; CDR3nt: TGCGCCAGCAGCGGACAGGGGGTGAACACCGGGGAGCTGTTTTTT; CDR3aa: CASSGQGVNTGELFF
v_gene: TRBV27; j_gene: TRBJ2-7; abundance: .; d_gene: TRBD1; CDR3nt: TGTGCCAGCGCCTCCCTGGACAGGACCTACGAGCAGTACTTC; CDR3aa: CASASLDRTYEQYF
v_gene: TRBV5-1; j_gene: TRBJ2-5; abundance: .; d_gene: TRBD1; CDR3nt: TGCGCCAGCAGCTGGGGGACAGGGGAAGAGACCCAGTACTTC; CDR3aa: CASSWGTGEETQYF
v_gene: TRBV9; j_gene: TRBJ2-6; abundance: .; d_gene: .; CDR3nt: TGTGCCAGCACCCGGACCGAGAGCTCTGGGGCCAACGTCCTGACTTTC; CDR3aa: CASTRTESSGANVLTF
v_gene: TRBV5-4; j_gene: TRBJ2-7; abundance: .; d_gene: TRBD1; CDR3nt: TGTGCCAGCGGCGCCCGACAGGGGGCGCGGGGCGGACCGTCCTACGAGCAGTACTTC; CDR3aa: CASGARQGARGGPSYEQYF
v_gene: TRBV18; j_gene: TRBJ1-4; abundance: .; d_gene: .; CDR3nt: TGTGCCAGCTCACCAGGGGTGGATGAAAAACTGTTTTTT; CDR3aa: CASSPGVDEKLFF
v_gene: TRBV7-9; j_gene: TRBJ2-3; abundance: .; d_gene: TRBD1; CDR3nt: TGTGCCAGCAGCCCCTGGCAGGGGGCAGATACGCAGTATTTT; CDR3aa: CASSPWQGADTQYF
v_gene: TRBV14; j_gene: TRBJ2-7; abundance: .; d_gene: .; CDR3nt: TGTGCCAGCAGCCCGTCCCCTTACGAGCAGTACTTC; CDR3aa: CASSPSPYEQYF
v_gene: TRBV9; j_gene: TRBJ1-2; abundance: .; d_gene: .; CDR3nt: TGTGCCAGCAGCCCAGAATACAGCTATGGCTACACCTTC; CDR3aa: CASSPEYSYGYTF
v_gene: TRBV9; j_gene: TRBJ2-7; abundance: .; d_gene: TRBD2; CDR3nt: TGTGCCAGCAGCCCTCGGACTAGCGGGACCTACGAGCAGTACTTC; CDR3aa: CASSPRTSGTYEQYF